This TCR beta chain was captured in a study of T-cell memory formation after mild COVID-19. On the study more broadly: Clusters were largely donor specific. Points from the study as a whole: Pre-infection memory showed some responding clones, and this suggested that cross-reactive memory joined. CM and EM subsets held most contracting CD4+ clones; EMRA held CD8+ ones.

This clonotype has only a few counts. Its antigen is still unknown. UMIs and sample barcodes were carried by the TCR alpha and TCR beta cDNA libraries that 5'RACE produced using constant-segment primers. TCRdb reprocessed the 5' RACE reads with MiXCR, giving one entry per CDR3 protein. The sample comprises 40,000 to 60,000 distinct CDR3 sequences, around 10% of which are singletons, and 12% rests with the top ten. This receptor was identified in an adult woman who had mild COVID-19 (a few samples of this study predate the infection). Cell type and time point are not known. The sequencing sample was made of PBMCs or a T cell subset sorted from them (not recorded which).

The CDR3 loop is CASSSRDRGRRNTIYF. The CDR3 nucleotides read TGTGCCAGCAGTTCCCGGGACAGGGGGCGCAGAAACACCATATATTTT. The chain is built from TRBV6-6 and TRBJ1-3; 12 nucleotides align to TRBD1. CDR1 and CDR2 from the germline V gene are MNHNY and SVGAGI (reference sequence). The ends lost 4 bases at V and 5 bases at J; junction bases unmatched: 6. The CDR3 is 16 residues long.